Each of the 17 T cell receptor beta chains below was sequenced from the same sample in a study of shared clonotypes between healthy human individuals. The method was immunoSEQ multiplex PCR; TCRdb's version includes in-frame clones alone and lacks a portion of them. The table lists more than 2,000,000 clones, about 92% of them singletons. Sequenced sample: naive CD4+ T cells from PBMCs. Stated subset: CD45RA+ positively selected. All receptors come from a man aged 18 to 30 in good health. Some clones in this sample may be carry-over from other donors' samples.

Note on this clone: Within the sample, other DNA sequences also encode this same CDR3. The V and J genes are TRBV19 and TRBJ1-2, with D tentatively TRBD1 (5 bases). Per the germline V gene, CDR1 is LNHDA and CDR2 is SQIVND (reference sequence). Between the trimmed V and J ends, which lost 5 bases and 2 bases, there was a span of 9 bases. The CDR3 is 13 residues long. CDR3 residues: CASSVGGNYGYTF. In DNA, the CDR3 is TGTGCCAGTAGTGTCGGGGGAAACTATGGCTACACCTTC. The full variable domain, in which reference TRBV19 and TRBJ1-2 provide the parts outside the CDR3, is DGGITQSPKYLFRKEGQNVTLSCEQNLNHDAMYWYRQDPGQGLRLIYYSQIVNDFQKGDIAEGYSVSREKKESFPLTVTSAQKNPTAFYLCASSVGGNYGYTFGSGTRLTVV.

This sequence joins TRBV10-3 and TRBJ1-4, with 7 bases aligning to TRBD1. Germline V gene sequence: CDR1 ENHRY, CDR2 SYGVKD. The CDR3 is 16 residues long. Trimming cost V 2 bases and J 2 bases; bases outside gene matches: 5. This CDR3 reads CAISEKGGITNEKLFF. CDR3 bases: TGTGCCATCAGTGAGAAAGGGGGCATCACTAATGAAAAACTGTTTTTT.

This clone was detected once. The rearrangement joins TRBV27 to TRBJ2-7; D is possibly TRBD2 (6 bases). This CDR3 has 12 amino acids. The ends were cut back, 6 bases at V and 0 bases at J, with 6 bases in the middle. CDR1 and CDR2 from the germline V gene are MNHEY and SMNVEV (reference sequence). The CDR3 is CASRTSSYEQYF. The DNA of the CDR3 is TGTGCCAGCAGGACTAGCTCCTACGAGCAGTACTTC.

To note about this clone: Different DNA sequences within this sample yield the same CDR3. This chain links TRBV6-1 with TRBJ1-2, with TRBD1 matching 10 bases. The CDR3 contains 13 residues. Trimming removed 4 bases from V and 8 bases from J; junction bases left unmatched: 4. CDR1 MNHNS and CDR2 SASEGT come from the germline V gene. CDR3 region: CASSADRGLGYTF. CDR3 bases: TGTGCCAGCAGTGCCGACAGGGGGCTCGGCTACACCTTC.

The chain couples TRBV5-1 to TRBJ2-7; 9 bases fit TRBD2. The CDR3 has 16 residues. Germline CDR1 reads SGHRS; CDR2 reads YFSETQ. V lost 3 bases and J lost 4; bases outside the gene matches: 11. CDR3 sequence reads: CASSSRRASGIYEQYF. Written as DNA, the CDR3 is TGCGCCAGCAGCTCCCGGAGGGCTAGCGGGATTTACGAGCAGTACTTC.

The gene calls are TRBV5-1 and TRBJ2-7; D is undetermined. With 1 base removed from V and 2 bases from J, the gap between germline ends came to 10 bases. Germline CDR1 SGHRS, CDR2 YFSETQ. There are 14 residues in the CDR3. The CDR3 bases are TGCGCCAGCAGCTTGTTGGTAGGGACCTACGAGCAGTACTTC. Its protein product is CASSLLVGTYEQYF. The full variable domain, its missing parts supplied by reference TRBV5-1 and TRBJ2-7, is KAGVTQTPRYLIKTRGQQVTLSCSPISGHRSVSWYQQTPGQGLQFLFEYFSETQRNKGNFPGRFSGRQFSNSRSEMNVSTLELGDSALYLCASSLLVGTYEQYFGPGTRLTVT.

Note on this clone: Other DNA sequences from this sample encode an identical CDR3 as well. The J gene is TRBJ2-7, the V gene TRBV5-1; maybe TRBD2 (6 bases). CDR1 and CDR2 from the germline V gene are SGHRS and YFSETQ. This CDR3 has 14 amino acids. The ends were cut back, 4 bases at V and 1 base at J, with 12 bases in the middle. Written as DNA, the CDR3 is TGCGCCAGCAGCGGCCAAGGAGGGTCCTACGAGCAGTACTTC. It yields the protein CASSGQGGSYEQYF.

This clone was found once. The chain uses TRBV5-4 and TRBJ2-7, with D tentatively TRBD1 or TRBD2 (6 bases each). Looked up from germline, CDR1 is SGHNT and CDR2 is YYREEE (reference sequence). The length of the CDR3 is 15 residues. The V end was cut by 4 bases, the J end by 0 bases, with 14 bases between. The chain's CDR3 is CASSEGGRSSYEQYF. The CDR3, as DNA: TGTGCCAGCAGCGAGGGGGGACGGAGCTCCTACGAGCAGTACTTC.

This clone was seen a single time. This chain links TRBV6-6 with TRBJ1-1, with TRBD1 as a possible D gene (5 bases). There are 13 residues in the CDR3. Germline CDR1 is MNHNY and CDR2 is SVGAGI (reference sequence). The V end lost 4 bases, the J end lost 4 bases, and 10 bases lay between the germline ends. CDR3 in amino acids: CASSSKGFTEAFF. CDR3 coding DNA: TGTGCCAGCAGTTCTAAGGGGTTCACTGAAGCTTTCTTT.

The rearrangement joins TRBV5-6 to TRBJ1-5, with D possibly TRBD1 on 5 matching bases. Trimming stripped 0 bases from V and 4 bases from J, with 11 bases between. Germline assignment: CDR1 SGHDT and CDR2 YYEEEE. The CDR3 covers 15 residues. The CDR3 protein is CASSLGGMKNQPQHF. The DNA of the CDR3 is TGTGCCAGCAGCTTGGGGGGGATGAAGAATCAGCCCCAGCATTTT.

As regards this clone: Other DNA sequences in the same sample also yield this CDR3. CDR3 DNA: TGCGCCAGCAGCTTGGCAGTCCTAGAGACCCAGTACTTC. This encodes CASSLAVLETQYF. The chain has TRBV5-1 and TRBJ2-5; no clear D gene. Germline V gives CDR1 SGHRS, CDR2 YFSETQ. Trimming took off 0 bases at V and 4 bases at J, with 7 bases between the two ends. There are 13 residues in the CDR3.

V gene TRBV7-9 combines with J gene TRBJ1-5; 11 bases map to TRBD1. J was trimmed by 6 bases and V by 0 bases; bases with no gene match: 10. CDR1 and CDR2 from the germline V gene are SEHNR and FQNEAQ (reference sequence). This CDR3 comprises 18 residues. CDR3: CASSLAPGQGAGVQPQHF. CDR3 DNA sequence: TGTGCCAGCAGCTTAGCGCCCGGACAGGGGGCCGGGGTTCAGCCCCAGCATTTT. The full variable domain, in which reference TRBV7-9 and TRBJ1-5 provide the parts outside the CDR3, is DTGVSQNPRHKITKRGQNVTFRCDPISEHNRLYWYRQTLGQGPEFLTYFQNEAQLEKSRLLSDRFSAERPKGSFSTLEIQRTEQGDSAMYLCASSLAPGQGAGVQPQHFGDGTRLSIL.

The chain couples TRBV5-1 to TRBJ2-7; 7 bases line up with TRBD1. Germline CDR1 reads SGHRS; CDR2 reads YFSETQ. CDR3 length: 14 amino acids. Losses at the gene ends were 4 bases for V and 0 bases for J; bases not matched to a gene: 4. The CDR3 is CASSKTGASYEQYF. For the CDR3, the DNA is TGCGCCAGCAGCAAAACAGGGGCCTCCTACGAGCAGTACTTC.

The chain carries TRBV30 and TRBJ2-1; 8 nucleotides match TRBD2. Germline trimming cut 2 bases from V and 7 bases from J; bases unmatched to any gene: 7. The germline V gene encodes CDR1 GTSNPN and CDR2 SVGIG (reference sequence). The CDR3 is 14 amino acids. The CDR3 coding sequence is TGTGCCTGGAGTTATGCTAGCGGGTTGAATGAGCAGTTCTTC. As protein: CAWSYASGLNEQFF.

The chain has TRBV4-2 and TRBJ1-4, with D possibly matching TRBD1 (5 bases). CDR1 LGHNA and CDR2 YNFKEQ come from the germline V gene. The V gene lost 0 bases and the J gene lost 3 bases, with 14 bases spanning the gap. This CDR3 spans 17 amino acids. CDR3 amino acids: CASSQDQRQNPNEKLFF. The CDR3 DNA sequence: TGTGCCAGCAGCCAAGATCAACGACAGAACCCTAATGAAAAACTGTTTTTT.

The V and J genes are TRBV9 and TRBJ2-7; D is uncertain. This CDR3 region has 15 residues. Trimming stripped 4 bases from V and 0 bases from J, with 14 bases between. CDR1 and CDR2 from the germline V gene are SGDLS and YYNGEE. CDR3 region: CASSPGPESSYEQYF. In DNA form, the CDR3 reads TGTGCCAGCAGCCCAGGACCGGAATCCTCCTACGAGCAGTACTTC.

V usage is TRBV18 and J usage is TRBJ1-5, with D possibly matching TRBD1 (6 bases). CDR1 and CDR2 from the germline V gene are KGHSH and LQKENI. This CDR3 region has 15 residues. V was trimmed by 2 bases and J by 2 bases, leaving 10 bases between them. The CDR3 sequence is CASSPGGAGNQPQHF. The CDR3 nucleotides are TGTGCCAGCTCACCAGGGGGCGCGGGCAATCAGCCCCAGCATTTT. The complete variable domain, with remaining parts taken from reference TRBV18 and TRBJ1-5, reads NAGVMQNPRHLVRRRGQEARLRCSPMKGHSHVYWYRQLPEEGLKFMVYLQKENIIDESGMPKERFSAEFPKEGPSILRIQQVVRGDSAAYFCASSPGGAGNQPQHFGDGTRLSIL.